Presented here are 5 T cell receptor beta chains from one specimen sequenced in a study of radiotherapy plus CTLA-4 blockade in lung cancer. Generated by immunoSEQ multiplex PCR, the TCRdb table keeps only in-frame clones and is missing some. This table holds 40,000 to 45,000 clones, over 60% found once. Sequencing used peripheral blood, obtained from a patient treated with radiotherapy plus ipilimumab. These TCRs come from a human donor with non-small cell lung cancer whose response to radiotherapy plus ipilimumab could not be evaluated.

The chain combines TRBV7-3 with TRBJ2-1, with 9 nucleotides matching TRBD2. The germline gives CDR1 SGHTA, CDR2 FQGTGA. Losses at the gene ends were 4 bases for V and 8 bases for J; bases not matched to a gene: 9. The CDR3 sequence is 15 residues long. CDR3: CASSSPSGARDEQFF. Here the CDR3 DNA reads TGTGCCAGCAGCTCCCCTAGCGGGGCCCGGGATGAGCAGTTCTTC.

The chain couples TRBV27 to TRBJ2-7; perhaps TRBD1 as D (6 bases). CDR1 and CDR2 from the germline V gene are MNHEY and SMNVEV (reference sequence). The CDR3 sequence is 13 residues long. Trimming took 6 bases from V and 7 from J, leaving 16 bases between them. The CDR3 is CASSDNRVREQYF. The DNA for the CDR3 is TGTGCCAGCAGCGATAACAGGGTTAGGGAGCAGTACTTC.

This clone has just a few counts. V gene TRBV7-3 combines with J gene TRBJ2-1; 8 bases are a match to TRBD2. The V and J ends lost 1 base and 4 bases, in that order; junction bases with no gene match: 3. Germline V gene lookup returns CDR1 SGHTA and CDR2 FQGTGA. CDR3 length: 15 amino acids. This CDR3 is CASSLSGRFYNEQFF. The DNA of the CDR3 is TGTGCCAGCAGCTTAAGCGGGAGGTTTTACAATGAGCAGTTCTTC.

The CDR3, as DNA: TGTGCCAGCAGTTTCCTGCGGCTGACAGATACGCAGTATTTT. Translation: CASSFLRLTDTQYF. The chain links TRBV28 to TRBJ2-3; D is ambiguous. This CDR3 is built from 14 residues. Germline-derived CDR1 and CDR2 are MDHEN and SYDVKM. Trimming removed 3 bases from V and 3 bases from J, with 10 bases in between.

The gene calls are TRBV6-1 and TRBJ1-6, with 8 positions matching TRBD1. The CDR3 extends over 14 amino acids. CDR1 is MNHNS, CDR2 SASEGT, per germline. V lost 6 bases and J lost 5; bases outside the gene matches: 3. The CDR3 loop reads CASRDRANNSPLHF. Here the CDR3 DNA reads TGTGCCAGCAGGGACAGGGCCAATAATTCACCCCTCCACTTT.